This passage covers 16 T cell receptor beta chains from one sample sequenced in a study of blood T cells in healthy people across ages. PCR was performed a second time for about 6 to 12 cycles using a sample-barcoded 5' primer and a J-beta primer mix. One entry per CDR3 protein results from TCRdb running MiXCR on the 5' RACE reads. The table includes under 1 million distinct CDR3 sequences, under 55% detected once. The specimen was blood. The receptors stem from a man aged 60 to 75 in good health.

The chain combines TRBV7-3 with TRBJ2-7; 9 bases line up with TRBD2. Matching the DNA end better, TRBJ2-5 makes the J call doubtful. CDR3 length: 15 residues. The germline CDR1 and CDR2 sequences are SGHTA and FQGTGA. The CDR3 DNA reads TGTGCCAGCAGCTTAATGGCGGGGGGGCGGGAGACCCAGTACTTC. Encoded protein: CASSLMAGGRETQYF.

CDR3 loop: CASSLGVPQETQYF. The CDR3 DNA sequence: TGTGCCAGCAGCTTAGGGGTGCCCCAAGAGACCCAGTACTTC. The chain carries TRBV11-2 and TRBJ2-5; D is undetermined. From germline, CDR1 is SGHAT and CDR2 FQNNGV. The CDR3 runs 14 residues. V was pared by 1 base and J by 1 base, with 7 bases between.

The CDR3 nucleotides are TGCAGTGTCTCGGGCGTCCGGAACCAAGAGACCCAGTACTTC. Residues: CSVSGVRNQETQYF. The chain is built from TRBV20-1 and TRBJ2-5; no clear D gene. Between the trimmed V and J ends, which lost 7 bases and 0 bases, there was a span of 15 bases. The CDR3 has 14 amino acids. Germline CDR1 and CDR2: DFQATT and SNEGSKA (reference sequence).

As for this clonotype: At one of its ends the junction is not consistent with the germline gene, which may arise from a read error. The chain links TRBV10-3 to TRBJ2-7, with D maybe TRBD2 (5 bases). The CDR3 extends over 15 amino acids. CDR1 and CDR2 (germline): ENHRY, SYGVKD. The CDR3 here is CATSYSSGNSYEQYF. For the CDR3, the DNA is TGTGCCACCAGTTACAGCAGCGGCAACTCCTACGAGCAGTACTTC.

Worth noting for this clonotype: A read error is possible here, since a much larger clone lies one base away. In nucleotides, the CDR3 is TGTGCCATCAGTTCTCTAGCGGAAAAAAACATTCAGTACTTC. Translated, it gives CAISSLAEKNIQYF. The chain links TRBV10-3 to TRBJ2-4, with 7 nucleotides matching TRBD2. V lost 5 bases to trimming and J lost 4 bases; unmatched junction nucleotides: 5. The CDR3 consists of 14 residues. CDR1 ENHRY and CDR2 SYGVKD come from the germline V gene.

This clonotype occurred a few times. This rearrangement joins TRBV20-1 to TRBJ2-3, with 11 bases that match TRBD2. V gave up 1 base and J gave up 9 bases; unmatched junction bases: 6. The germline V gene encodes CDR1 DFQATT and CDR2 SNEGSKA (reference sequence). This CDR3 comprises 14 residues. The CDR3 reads CSARVAGGPLTQYF. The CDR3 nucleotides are TGCAGTGCTAGAGTAGCGGGGGGGCCTTTGACGCAGTATTTT.

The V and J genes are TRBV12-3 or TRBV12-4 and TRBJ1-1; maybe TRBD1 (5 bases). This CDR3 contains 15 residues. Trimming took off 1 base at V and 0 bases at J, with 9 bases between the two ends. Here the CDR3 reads CASSLEPGLNTEAFF. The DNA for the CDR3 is TGTGCCAGCAGTTTAGAGCCAGGGTTGAACACTGAAGCTTTCTTT.

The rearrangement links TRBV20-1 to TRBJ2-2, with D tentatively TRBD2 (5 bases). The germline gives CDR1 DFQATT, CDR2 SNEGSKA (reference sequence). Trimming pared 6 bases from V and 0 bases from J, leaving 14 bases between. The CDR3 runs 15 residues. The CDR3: CSAQRGQANTGELFF. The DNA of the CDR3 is TGCAGTGCCCAGAGAGGGCAGGCGAACACCGGGGAGCTGTTTTTT.

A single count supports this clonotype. The CDR3 loop is CASSSAGGENIQYF. In nucleotides, the CDR3 is TGTGCCAGCAGTTCAGCGGGGGGGGAAAACATTCAGTACTTC. The genes are TRBV6-6 and TRBJ2-4, with 10 bases fitting TRBD2. Germline CDR1 reads MNHNY; CDR2 reads SVGAGI (reference sequence). This CDR3 has 14 amino acids. The junction had 2 bases not matched to a gene; V was cut back by 4 bases and J by 5 bases.

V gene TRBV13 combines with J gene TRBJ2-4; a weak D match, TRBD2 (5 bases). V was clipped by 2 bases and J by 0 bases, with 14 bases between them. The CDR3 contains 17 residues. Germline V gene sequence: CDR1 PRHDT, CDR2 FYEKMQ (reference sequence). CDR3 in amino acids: CASSLTHGGRAKNIQYF. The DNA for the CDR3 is TGTGCCAGCAGCTTAACCCACGGTGGGAGAGCCAAAAACATTCAGTACTTC.

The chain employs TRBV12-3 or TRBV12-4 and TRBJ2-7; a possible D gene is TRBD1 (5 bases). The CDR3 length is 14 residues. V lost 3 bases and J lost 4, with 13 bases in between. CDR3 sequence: CASSFQGATYEQYF. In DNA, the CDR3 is TGTGCCAGCAGTTTTCAGGGTGCCACATACGAGCAGTACTTC.

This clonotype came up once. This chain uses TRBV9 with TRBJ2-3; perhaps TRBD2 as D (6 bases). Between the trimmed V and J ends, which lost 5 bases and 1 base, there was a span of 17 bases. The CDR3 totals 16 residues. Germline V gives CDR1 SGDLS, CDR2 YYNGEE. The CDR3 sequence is CASSAGGGLGTDTQYF. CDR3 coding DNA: TGTGCCAGCAGTGCGGGTGGGGGGTTGGGCACAGATACGCAGTATTTT.

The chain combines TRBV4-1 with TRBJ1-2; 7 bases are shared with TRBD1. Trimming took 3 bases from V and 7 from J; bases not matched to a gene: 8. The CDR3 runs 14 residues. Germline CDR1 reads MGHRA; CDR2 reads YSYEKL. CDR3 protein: CASSHPDRVAGYTF. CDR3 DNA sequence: TGCGCCAGCAGCCACCCCGACAGGGTGGCTGGCTACACCTTC.

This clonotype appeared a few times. The CDR3 DNA reads TGTGCCAGCAGTTTAGGAGGGGGCGACAATCAGCCCCAGCATTTT. Its protein is CASSLGGGDNQPQHF. The chain has TRBV12-3 or TRBV12-4 and TRBJ1-5; TRBD1 aligns across 7 bases. Trimming cost V 1 base and J 3 bases; bases outside gene matches: 3. CDR3 length equals 15 residues.

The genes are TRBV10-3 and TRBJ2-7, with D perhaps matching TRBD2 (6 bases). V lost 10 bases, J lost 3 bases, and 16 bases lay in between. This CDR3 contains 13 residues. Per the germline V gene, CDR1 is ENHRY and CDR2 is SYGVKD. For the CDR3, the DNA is TGTGCCACCAAGGCCGGTAGCGGCTACGAGCAGTACTTC. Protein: CATKAGSGYEQYF.

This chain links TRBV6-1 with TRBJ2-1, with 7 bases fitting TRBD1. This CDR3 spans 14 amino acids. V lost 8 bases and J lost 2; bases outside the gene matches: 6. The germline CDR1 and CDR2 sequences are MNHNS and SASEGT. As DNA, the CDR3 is TGTGCCAGCCGACAGGGTAGCACCTACAATGAGCAGTTCTTC. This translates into CASRQGSTYNEQFF.